Shown below are 6 T cell receptor beta chains from a single sample sequenced in a study of cytomegalovirus exposure and HLA in healthy donors. Use of 60 Vbeta and 13 Jbeta primers characterized the PCR. Clones were read by immunoSEQ multiplex PCR, and TCRdb kept only the in-frame ones, dropping some. The repertoire holds about 69,000 clones, 68% seen once, with about a tenth in the top ten. The sample taken for sequencing was PBMCs. All receptors come from a woman in her thirties in good health and CMV-seronegative.

Worth noting for this clone: One end of the junction does not line up with germline, which may come from a read error. The chain combines TRBV2 with TRBJ1-1; TRBD1 matches at 7 bases. Germline loops: CDR1 SNHLY, CDR2 FYNNEI. The CDR3 has 13 amino acids. CDR3 residues: CASSEDRVTEAFF. CDR3 coding DNA: TGTGCCAGCAGCGAAGACAGGGTGACTGAAGCTTTCTTT.

This chain uses TRBV5-1 with TRBJ2-7; D uncertain. This CDR3 contains 11 residues. Per the germline V gene, CDR1 is SGHRS and CDR2 is YFSETQ. V was pared by 1 base and J by 5 bases, with 4 bases between. This CDR3 is CASSLYDEQYF. The CDR3 DNA follows: TGCGCCAGCAGCTTGTATGACGAGCAGTACTTC.

The rearrangement links TRBV14 to TRBJ1-2; 11 bases fit TRBD1. The CDR3 runs to 16 residues. CDR1 is SGHDN, CDR2 FVKESK, per germline. J was trimmed by 3 bases and V by 1 base; bases with no gene match: 4. The CDR3 region has the DNA TGTGCCAGCAGCCAAGTTCCGGGACAGGGGGACTATGGCTACACCTTC. Residues: CASSQVPGQGDYGYTF.

The J gene is TRBJ1-6, the V gene TRBV7-9; 8 bases fit TRBD1. This CDR3 comprises 19 residues. V lost 0 bases, J lost 4 bases, and 11 bases stayed unmatched. Germline V gives CDR1 SEHNR, CDR2 FQNEAQ (reference sequence). CDR3 sequence (DNA): TGTGCCAGCAGCTTAGCGTTGAGAACAGGGGGGCTGTATAATTCACCCCTCCACTTT. Its translation: CASSLALRTGGLYNSPLHF.

The chain carries TRBV7-8 and TRBJ1-1; 8 bases agree with TRBD1. Germline trimming cut 3 bases from V and 6 bases from J; bases unmatched to any gene: 3. The germline V gene encodes CDR1 SGHVS and CDR2 FQNEAQ. The CDR3 is made up of 13 amino acids. This chain's CDR3 is CASSLQGAAEAFF. The CDR3, as DNA: TGTGCCAGCAGCTTGCAGGGGGCCGCTGAAGCTTTCTTT.

The chain is built from TRBV19 and TRBJ2-3; D is unclear. Trimming removed 7 bases from V and 0 bases from J, with 11 bases in between. CDR1 is LNHDA, CDR2 SQIVND, per germline (reference sequence). This CDR3 has 14 amino acids. The CDR3 loop is CASIAGRSTDTQYF. The CDR3 nucleotides are TGTGCCAGTATCGCAGGTCGGAGCACAGATACGCAGTATTTT.